This T cell receptor (beta chain) was found in a study of blood T cell repertoires in COVID-19. The wider study: Some COVID-19 samples were acute and others convalescent; all came from the United States, Italy and Spain.

As processed by the authors: Estimation of nucleated cell counts relied on the amplification of reference gene primers. Using immunoSEQ multiplex PCR, the repertoire was profiled, and TCRdb retains in-frame clones only, with some absent. Clone size and V and J calls were adopted from that table, with D and trimming inferred from the DNA. The repertoire consists of tens of thousands of clones, with approximately 80% occurring once and the leading ten covering approximately 12%. V trimming: 0 bases; J trimming: 4 bases; junction bases outside the gene matches: 8. This CDR3 is 16 amino acids long. CDR1 and CDR2 (germline): SGDLS, YYNGEE.

The specimen sequenced was peripheral blood. This TCR derives from a human donor in a cohort sampled during active COVID-19. The genes are TRBV9 and TRBJ2-7; 9 nucleotides align to TRBD1. CDR3 nucleotide sequence: TGTGCCAGCAGCGTAGCGACACAGGGGGCGATGTACGAGCAGTACTTC. Its protein is CASSVATQGAMYEQYF. The full variable domain, with the rest looked up from reference TRBV9 and TRBJ2-7, is DSGVTQTPKHLITATGQRVTLRCSPRSGDLSVYWYQQSLDQGLQFLIQYYNGEERAKGNILERFSAQQFPDLHSELNLSSLELGDSALYFCASSVATQGAMYEQYFGPGTRLTVT.